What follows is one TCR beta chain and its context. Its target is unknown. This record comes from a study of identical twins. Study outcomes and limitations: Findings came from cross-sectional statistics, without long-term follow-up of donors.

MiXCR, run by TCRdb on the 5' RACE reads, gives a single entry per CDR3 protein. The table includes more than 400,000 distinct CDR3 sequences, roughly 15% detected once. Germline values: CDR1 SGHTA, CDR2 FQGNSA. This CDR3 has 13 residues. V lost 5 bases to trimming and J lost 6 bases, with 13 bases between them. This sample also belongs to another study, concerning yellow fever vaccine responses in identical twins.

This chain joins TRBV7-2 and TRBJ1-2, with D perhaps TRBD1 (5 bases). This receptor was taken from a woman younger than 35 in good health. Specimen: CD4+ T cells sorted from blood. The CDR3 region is CASSVNRFDGYTF. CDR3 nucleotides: TGTGCCAGCAGCGTAAACAGGTTCGATGGCTACACCTTC.